Presented here are 6 T cell receptor beta chains from one specimen sequenced in a study of cytomegalovirus exposure and HLA in healthy donors. The study ran its PCR with 60 Vbeta and 13 Jbeta primers. Produced via immunoSEQ multiplex PCR; TCRdb's table is partial and in-frame only. Altogether 140,000 to 150,000 clones are present, 80% being singletons, with the ten largest covering roughly 4.5%. Sequenced input: PBMCs. These receptors came from a man aged 40-55 years in good health and CMV-seronegative.

The CDR3 region has the DNA TGTGCCAGTAAATGGGGGAGCTCGGGGGTGAACACTGAAGCTTTCTTT. Its protein is CASKWGSSGVNTEAFF. The chain employs TRBV19 and TRBJ1-1; maybe TRBD1 (5 bases). Germline values: CDR1 LNHDA, CDR2 SQIVND (reference sequence). The CDR3 consists of 16 residues. The germline V and J ends were trimmed by 7 bases and 0 bases, with 18 bases remaining between them.

V usage is TRBV6-6 and J usage is TRBJ1-2; TRBD1 might be the D (5 bases). V was shortened by 0 bases and J by 7 bases, with 9 bases between the two germline ends. Looked up from germline, CDR1 is MNHNY and CDR2 is SVGAGI (reference sequence). The CDR3 is 13 residues long. CDR3 region: CASSYSGGSGYTF. CDR3 coding DNA: TGTGCCAGCAGTTACTCCGGGGGATCTGGCTACACCTTC.

The CDR3 coding sequence is TGTGCCAGCAGCTTAGCGCCTGAACGGGACAGGGGCAATGAGCAGTTCTTC. Amino acids: CASSLAPERDRGNEQFF. V and J are TRBV11-3 and TRBJ2-1; 10 positions agree with TRBD1. This CDR3 comprises 17 residues. Germline CDR1 is SGHNT and CDR2 is YENEEA. The ends lost 1 base at V and 6 bases at J; junction bases unmatched: 9.

The chain carries TRBV19 and TRBJ1-1, with 8 bases that match TRBD1. Per the germline V gene, CDR1 is LNHDA and CDR2 is SQIVND (reference sequence). CDR3 size: 12 residues. With 4 bases clipped from V and 8 bases from J, the junction kept 3 bases outside the gene matches. The DNA for the CDR3 is TGTGCCAGTAGTACCAGACAGGGGGAAGCTTTCTTT. The encoded protein is CASSTRQGEAFF.

Worth noting for this clone: At one end, the junction sequence differs from germline, possibly due to a read error. Other DNA sequences from this sample encode an identical CDR3 as well. CDR3 residues: CASSTGLNSPLHF. The CDR3 nucleotides read TGTGCCAGCAGTACAGGGCTCAATTCCCCCCTCCACTTT. The chain carries TRBV6-5 and TRBJ1-6; tentatively, D is TRBD1 (6 bases). The CDR3 consists of 13 residues. The germline V gene encodes CDR1 MNHEY and CDR2 SVGAGI.

The genes are TRBV30 and TRBJ2-5; tentatively, D is TRBD1 (7 bases). The CDR3 is 12 amino acids. CDR1 is GTSNPN and CDR2 is SVGIG in the germline V gene (reference sequence). V was cut by 3 bases and J by 5 bases, with 10 bases left in between. The CDR3 sequence: CAWSRGEETQYF. CDR3 DNA: TGTGCCTGGAGCAGGGGGGAGGAGACCCAGTACTTC.